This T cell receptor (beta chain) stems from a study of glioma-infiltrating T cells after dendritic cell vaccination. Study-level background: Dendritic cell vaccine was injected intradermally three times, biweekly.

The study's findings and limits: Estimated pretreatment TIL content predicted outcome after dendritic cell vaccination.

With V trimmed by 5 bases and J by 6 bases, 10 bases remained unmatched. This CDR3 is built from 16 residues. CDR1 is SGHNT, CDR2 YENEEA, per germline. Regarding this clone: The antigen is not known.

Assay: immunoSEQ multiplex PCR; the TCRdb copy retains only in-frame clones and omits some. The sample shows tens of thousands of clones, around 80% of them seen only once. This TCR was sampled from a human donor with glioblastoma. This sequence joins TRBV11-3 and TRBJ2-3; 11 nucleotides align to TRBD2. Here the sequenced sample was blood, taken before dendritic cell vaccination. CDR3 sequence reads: CASSPGLAETFDTQYF. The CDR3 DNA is TGTGCCAGCAGCCCGGGACTAGCGGAGACCTTTGATACGCAGTATTTT.